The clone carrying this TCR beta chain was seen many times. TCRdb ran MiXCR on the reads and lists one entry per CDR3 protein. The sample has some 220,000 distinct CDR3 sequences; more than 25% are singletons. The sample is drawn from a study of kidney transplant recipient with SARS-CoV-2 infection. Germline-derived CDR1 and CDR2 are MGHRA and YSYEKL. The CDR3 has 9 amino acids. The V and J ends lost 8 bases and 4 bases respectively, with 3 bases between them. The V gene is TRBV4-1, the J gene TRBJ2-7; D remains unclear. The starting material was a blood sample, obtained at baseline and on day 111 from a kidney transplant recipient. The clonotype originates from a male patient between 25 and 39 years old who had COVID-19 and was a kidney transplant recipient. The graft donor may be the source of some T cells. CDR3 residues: CASGYEQYF. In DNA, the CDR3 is TGCGCCAGCGGGTACGAGCAGTACTTC.